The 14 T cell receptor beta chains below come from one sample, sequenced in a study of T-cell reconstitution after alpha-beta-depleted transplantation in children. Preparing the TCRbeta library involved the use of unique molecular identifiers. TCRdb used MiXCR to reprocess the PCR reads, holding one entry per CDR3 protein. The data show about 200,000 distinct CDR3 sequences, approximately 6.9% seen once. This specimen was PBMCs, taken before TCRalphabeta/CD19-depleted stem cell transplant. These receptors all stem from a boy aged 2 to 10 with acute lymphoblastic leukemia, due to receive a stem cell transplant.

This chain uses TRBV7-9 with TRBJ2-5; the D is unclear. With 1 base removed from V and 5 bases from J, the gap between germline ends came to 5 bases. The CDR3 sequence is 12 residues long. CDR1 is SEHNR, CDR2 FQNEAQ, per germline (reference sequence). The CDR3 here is CASSLDLETQYF. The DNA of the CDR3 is TGTGCCAGCAGCTTAGATCTGGAGACCCAGTACTTC.

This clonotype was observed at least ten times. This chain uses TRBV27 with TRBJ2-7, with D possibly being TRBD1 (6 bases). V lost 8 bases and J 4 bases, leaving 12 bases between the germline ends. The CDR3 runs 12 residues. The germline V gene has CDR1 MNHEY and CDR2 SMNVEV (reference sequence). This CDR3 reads CASGGLVYEQYF. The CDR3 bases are TGTGCCAGCGGGGGCTTAGTTTACGAGCAGTACTTC.

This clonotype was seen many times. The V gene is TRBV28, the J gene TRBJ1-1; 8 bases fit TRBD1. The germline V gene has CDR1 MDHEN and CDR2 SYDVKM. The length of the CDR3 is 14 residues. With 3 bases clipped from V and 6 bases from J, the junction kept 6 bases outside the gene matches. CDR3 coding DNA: TGTGCCAGCAGTTTGACAGGGGAGACCTCTGAAGCTTTCTTT. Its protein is CASSLTGETSEAFF.

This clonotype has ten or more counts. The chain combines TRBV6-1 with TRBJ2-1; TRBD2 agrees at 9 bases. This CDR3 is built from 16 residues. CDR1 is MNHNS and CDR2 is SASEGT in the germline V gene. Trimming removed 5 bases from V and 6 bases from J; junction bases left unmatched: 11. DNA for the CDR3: TGTGCCAGCAGTCCTTGGTGGGGCGGGGGGGCCAATGAGCAGTTCTTC. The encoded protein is CASSPWWGGGANEQFF.

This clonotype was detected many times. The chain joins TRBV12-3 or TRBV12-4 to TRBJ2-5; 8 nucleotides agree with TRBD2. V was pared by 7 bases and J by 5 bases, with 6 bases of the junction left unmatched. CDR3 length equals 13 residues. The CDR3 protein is CASILAGGETQYF. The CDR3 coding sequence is TGTGCCAGCATTCTAGCGGGCGGGGAGACCCAGTACTTC.

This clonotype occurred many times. CDR3 residues: CASSQWDSNEQYF. CDR3 bases: TGTGCCAGCAGCCAATGGGACAGCAACGAGCAGTACTTC. The chain joins TRBV14 to TRBJ2-7; 7 bases agree with TRBD1. With V trimmed by 2 bases and J by 5 bases, 3 bases remained unmatched. CDR3 length: 13 residues. Germline V CDR1 and CDR2: SGHDN, FVKESK. The variable domain in full, completed from reference TRBV14 and TRBJ2-7, reads EAGVTQFPSHSVIEKGQTVTLRCDPISGHDNLYWYRRVMGKEIKFLLHFVKESKQDESGMPNNRFLAERTGGTYSTLKVQPAELEDSGVYFCASSQWDSNEQYFGPGTRLTVT.

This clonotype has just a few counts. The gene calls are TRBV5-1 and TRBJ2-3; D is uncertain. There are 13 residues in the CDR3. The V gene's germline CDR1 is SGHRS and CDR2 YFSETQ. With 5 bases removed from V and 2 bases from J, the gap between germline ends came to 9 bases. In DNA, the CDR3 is TGCGCCAGCAGAGAAGGGTCCACAGATACGCAGTATTTT. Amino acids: CASREGSTDTQYF.

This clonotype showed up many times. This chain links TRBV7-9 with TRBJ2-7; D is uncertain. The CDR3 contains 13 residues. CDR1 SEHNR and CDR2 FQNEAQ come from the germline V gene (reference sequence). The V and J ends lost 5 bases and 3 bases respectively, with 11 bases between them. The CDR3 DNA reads TGTGCCAGCAGCCAAAGACAACACTACGAGCAGTACTTC. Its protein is CASSQRQHYEQYF.

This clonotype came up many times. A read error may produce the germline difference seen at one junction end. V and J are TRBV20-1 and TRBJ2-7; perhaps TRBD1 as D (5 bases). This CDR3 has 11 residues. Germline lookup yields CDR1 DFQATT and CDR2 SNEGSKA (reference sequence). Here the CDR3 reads CSASRTPERYF. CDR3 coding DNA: TGCAGTGCTTCGAGGACACCCGAGCGGTACTTC.

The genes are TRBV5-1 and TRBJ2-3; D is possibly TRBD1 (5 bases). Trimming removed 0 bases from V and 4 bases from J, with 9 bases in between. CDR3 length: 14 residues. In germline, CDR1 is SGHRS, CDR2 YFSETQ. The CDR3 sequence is CASSLGRRADTQYF. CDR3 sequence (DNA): TGCGCCAGCAGCTTGGGGCGCAGGGCAGATACGCAGTATTTT.

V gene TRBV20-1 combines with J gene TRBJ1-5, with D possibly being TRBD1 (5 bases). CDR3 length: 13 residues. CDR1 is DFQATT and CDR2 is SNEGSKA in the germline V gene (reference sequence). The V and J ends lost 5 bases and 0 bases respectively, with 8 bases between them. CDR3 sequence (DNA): TGCAGTGCTGACAGATATAGCAATCAGCCCCAGCATTTT. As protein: CSADRYSNQPQHF.

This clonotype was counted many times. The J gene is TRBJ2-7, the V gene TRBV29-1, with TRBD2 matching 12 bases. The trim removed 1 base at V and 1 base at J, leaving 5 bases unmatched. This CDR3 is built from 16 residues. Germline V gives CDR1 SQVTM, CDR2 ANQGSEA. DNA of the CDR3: TGCAGCGTTGAAGCCCCTACTAGCGGGGGGTCCTACGAGCAGTACTTC. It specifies CSVEAPTSGGSYEQYF.

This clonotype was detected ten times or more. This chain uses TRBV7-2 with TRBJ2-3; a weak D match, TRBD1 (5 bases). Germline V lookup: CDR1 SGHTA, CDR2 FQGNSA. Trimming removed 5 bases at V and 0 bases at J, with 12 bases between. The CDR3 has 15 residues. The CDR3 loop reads CASSPLWGSTDTQYF. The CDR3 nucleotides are TGTGCCAGCAGCCCCTTGTGGGGCAGCACAGATACGCAGTATTTT.

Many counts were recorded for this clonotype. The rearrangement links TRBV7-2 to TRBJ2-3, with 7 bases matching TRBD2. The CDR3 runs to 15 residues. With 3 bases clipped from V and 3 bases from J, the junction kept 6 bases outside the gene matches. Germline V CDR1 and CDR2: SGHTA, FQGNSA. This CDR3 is CASSFQRGRTDTQYF. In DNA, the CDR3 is TGTGCCAGCAGCTTCCAGCGGGGACGAACAGATACGCAGTATTTT.